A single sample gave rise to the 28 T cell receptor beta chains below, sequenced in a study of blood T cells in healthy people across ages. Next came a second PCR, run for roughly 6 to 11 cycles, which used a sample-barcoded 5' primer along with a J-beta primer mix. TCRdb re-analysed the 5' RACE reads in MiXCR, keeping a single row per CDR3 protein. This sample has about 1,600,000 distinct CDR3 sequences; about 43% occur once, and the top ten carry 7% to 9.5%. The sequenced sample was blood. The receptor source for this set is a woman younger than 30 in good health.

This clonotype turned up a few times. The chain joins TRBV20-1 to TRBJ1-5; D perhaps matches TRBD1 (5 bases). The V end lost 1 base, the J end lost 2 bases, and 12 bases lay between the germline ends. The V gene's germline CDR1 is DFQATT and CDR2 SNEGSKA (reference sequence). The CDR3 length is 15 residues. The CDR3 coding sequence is TGCAGTGCTAGAGCCGGCAGGGTAGGCAATCAGCCCCAGCATTTT. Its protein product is CSARAGRVGNQPQHF.

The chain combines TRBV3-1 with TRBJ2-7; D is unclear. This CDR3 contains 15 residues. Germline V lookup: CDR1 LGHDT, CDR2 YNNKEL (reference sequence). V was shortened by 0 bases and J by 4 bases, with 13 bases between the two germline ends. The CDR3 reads CASSQDPARLYEQYF. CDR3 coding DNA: TGTGCCAGCAGCCAAGACCCCGCTAGGTTGTACGAGCAGTACTTC.

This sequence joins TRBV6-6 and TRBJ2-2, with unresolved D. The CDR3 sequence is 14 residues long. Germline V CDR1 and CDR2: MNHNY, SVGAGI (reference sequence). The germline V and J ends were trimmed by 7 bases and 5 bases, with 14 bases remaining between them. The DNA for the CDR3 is TGTGCCAGCATCCCGGGCTGGTGGACCGGGGAGCTGTTTTTT. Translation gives CASIPGWWTGELFF.

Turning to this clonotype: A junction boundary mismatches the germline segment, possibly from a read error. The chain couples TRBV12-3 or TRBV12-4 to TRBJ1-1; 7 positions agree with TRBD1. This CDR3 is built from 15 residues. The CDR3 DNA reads TGTACCAGCAGAGCACAAACAGGGGTATACACTGAAGCTTTCTTT. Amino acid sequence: CTSRAQTGVYTEAFF.

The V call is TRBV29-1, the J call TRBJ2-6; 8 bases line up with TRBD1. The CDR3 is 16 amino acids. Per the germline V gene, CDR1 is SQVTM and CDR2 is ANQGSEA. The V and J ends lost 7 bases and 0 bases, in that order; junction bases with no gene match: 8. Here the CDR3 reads CSGGDRSYSGANVLTF. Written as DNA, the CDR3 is TGCAGCGGCGGGGACAGGAGTTACTCTGGGGCCAACGTCCTGACTTTC.

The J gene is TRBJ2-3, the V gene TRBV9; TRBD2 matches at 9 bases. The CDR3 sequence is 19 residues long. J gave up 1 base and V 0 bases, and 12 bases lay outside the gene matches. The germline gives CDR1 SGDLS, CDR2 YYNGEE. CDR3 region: CASSVASYEERGGTDTQYF. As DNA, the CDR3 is TGTGCCAGCAGCGTAGCTAGTTACGAGGAGCGGGGGGGCACAGATACGCAGTATTTT.

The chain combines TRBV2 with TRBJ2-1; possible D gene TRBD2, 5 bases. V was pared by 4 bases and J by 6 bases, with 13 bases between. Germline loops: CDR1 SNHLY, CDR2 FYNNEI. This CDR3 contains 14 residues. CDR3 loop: CASSVARGLNEQFF. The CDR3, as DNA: TGTGCCAGCAGTGTAGCGAGAGGGCTCAATGAGCAGTTCTTC.

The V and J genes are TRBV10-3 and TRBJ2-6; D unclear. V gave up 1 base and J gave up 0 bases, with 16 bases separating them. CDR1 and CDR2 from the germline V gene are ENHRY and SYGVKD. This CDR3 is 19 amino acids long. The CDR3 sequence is CAISEFGQLRSSGANVLTF. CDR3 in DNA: TGTGCCATCAGTGAGTTTGGCCAGCTTAGATCCTCTGGGGCCAACGTCCTGACTTTC.

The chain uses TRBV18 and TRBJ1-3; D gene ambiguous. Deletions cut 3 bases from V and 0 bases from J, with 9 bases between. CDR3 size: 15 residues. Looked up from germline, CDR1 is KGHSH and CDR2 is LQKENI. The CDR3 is CASSPRVHSGNTIYF. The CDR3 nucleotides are TGTGCCAGCTCACCCCGGGTTCACTCTGGAAACACCATATATTTT.

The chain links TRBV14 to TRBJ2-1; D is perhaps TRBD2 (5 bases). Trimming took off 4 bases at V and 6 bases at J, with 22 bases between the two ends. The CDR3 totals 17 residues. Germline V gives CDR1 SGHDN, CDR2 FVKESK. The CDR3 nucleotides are TGTGCCAGCAGCCCCTTCGACCTCCATACGGGGTCCAATGAGCAGTTCTTC. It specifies CASSPFDLHTGSNEQFF.

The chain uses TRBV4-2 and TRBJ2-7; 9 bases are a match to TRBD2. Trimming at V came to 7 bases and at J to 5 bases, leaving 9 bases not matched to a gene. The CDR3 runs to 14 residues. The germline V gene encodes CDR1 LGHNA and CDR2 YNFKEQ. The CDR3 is CASTNVAGEDEQYF. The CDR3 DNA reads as TGTGCCAGCACCAATGTAGCGGGAGAGGACGAGCAGTACTTC.

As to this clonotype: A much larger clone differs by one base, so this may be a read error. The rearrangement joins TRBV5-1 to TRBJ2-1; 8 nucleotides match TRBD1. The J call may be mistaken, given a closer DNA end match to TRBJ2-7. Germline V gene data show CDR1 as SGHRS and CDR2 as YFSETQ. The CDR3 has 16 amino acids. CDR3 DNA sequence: TGCGCCAGCAGCTTGGTTTGGACAGGGCCCTACAATGAGCAGTACTTC. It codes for CASSLVWTGPYNEQYF.

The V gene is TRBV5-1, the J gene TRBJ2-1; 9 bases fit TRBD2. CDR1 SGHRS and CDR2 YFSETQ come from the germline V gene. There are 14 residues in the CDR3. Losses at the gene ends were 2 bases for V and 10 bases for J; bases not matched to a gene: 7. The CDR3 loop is CASSFPSGNIEQFF. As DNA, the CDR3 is TGCGCCAGCAGCTTCCCTAGCGGGAACATCGAGCAGTTCTTC.

The CDR3 DNA follows: TGTGCCAGCAGTTACGGGGCGGGAGACCGGAACGAGCAGTACTTC. Translated, it gives CASSYGAGDRNEQYF. This chain links TRBV6-5 with TRBJ2-7; TRBD2 matches 7 bases. Germline assignment: CDR1 MNHEY and CDR2 SVGAGI. This CDR3 has 15 amino acids. V trimming: 2 bases; J trimming: 5 bases; junction bases outside the gene matches: 9.

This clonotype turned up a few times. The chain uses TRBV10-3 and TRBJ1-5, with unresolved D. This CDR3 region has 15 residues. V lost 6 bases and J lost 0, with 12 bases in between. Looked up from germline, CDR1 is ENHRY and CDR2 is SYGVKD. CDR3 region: CAIRVGPDSNQPQHF. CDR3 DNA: TGTGCCATCAGAGTAGGGCCGGATAGCAATCAGCCCCAGCATTTT.

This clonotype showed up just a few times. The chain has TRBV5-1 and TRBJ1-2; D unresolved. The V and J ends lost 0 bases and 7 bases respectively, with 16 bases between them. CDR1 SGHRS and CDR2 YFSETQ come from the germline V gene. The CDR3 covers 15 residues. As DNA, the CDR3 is TGCGCCAGCAGCTTGGATGCCAGCCTCTGGGGTGGCTACACCTTC. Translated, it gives CASSLDASLWGGYTF.

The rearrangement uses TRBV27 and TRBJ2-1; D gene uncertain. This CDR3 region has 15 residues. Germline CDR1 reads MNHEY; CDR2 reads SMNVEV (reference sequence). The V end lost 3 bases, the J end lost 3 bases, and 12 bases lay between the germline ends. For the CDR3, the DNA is TGTGCCAGCAGTTTCCCTCCCCCCGACTACAATGAGCAGTTCTTC. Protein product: CASSFPPPDYNEQFF.

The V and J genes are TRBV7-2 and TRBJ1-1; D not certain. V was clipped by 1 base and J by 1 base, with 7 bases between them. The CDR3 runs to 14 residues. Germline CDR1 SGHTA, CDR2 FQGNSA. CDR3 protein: CASSLVVGNTEAFF. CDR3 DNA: TGTGCCAGCAGCTTAGTGGTGGGGAACACTGAAGCTTTCTTT. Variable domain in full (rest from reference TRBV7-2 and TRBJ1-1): GAGVSQSPSNKVTEKGKDVELRCDPISGHTALYWYRQSLGQGLEFLIYFQGNSAPDKSGLPSDRFSAERTGGSVSTLTIQRTQQEDSAVYLCASSLVVGNTEAFFGQGTRLTVV.

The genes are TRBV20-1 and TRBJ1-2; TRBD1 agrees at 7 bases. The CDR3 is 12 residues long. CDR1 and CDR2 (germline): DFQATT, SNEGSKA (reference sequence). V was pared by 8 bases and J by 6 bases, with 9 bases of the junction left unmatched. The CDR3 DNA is TGCAGTCCCGGCGAGGGGGCCGATGGCTACACCTTC. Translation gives CSPGEGADGYTF.

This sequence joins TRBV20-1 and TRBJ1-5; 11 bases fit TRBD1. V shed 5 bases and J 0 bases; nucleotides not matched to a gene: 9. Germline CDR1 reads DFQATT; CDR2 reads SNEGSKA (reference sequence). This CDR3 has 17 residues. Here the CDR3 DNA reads TGCAGTGCTGGCGGGACAGGGGGATGGTCTAGCAATCAGCCCCAGCATTTT. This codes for CSAGGTGGWSSNQPQHF.

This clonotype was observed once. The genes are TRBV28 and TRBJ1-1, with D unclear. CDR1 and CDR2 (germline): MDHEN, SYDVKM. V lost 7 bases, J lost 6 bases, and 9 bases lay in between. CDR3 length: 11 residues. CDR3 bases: TGTGCCAGCACAGAACGGGCTGAAGCTTTCTTT. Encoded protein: CASTERAEAFF.

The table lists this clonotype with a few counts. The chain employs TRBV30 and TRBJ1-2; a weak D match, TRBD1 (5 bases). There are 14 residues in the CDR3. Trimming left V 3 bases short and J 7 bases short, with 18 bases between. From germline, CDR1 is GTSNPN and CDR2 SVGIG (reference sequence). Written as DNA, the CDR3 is TGTGCCTGGAGGGACTTTATCGGGGCGGGTGGCTACACCTTC. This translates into CAWRDFIGAGGYTF.

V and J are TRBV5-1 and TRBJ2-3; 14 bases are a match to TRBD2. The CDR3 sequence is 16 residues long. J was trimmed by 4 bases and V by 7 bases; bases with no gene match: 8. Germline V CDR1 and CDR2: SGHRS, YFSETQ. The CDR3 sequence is CASATGTSGSSDTQYF. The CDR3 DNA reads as TGCGCCAGCGCGACCGGGACTAGCGGGAGTTCAGATACGCAGTATTTT. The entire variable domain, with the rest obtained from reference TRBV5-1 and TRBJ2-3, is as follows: KAGVTQTPRYLIKTRGQQVTLSCSPISGHRSVSWYQQTPGQGLQFLFEYFSETQRNKGNFPGRFSGRQFSNSRSEMNVSTLELGDSALYLCASATGTSGSSDTQYFGPGTRLTVL.

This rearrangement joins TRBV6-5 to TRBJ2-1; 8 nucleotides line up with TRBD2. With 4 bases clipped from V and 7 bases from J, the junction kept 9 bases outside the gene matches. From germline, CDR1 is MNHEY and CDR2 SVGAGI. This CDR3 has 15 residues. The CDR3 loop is CASSSTSALRNEQFF. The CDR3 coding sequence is TGTGCCAGCAGTTCGACTAGCGCCTTACGAAATGAGCAGTTCTTC.

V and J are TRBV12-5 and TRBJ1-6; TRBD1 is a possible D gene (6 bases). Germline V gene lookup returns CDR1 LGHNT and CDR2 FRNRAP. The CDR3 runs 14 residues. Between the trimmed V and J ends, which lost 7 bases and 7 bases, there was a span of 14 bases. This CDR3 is CASALGGLNSPLHF. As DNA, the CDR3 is TGTGCTAGTGCCTTGGGGGGCTTGAATTCACCCCTCCACTTT.

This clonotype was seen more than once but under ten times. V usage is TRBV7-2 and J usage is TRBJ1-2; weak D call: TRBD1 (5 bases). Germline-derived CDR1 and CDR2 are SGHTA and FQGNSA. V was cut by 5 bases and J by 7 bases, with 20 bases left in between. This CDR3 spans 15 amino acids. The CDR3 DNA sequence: TGTGCCAGCAGCACCAGCGCTGGGGGGACGGGTGGCTACACCTTC. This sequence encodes CASSTSAGGTGGYTF. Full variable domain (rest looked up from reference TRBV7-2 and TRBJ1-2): GAGVSQSPSNKVTEKGKDVELRCDPISGHTALYWYRQSLGQGLEFLIYFQGNSAPDKSGLPSDRFSAERTGGSVSTLTIQRTQQEDSAVYLCASSTSAGGTGGYTFGSGTRLTVV.

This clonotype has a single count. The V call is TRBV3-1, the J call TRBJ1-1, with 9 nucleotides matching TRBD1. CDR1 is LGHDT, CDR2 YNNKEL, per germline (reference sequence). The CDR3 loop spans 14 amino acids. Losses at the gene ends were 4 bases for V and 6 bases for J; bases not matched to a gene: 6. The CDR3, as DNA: TGTGCCAGCAGCCCCCGGGACAGGGACTCTGAAGCTTTCTTT. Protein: CASSPRDRDSEAFF.

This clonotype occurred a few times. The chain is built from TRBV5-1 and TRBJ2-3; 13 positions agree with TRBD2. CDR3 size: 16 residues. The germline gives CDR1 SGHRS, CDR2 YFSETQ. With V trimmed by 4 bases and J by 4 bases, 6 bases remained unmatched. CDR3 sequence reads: CASSILLAGGSDTQYF. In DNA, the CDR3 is TGCGCCAGCAGCATCTTACTAGCGGGAGGGTCAGATACGCAGTATTTT.